The T cell receptor (beta chain) described here comes from a study of tumor-infiltrating lymphocytes in oesophageal squamous cell carcinoma. TCRdb ran MiXCR on the PCR reads and lists one entry per CDR3 protein. The sample has 3,500 or so distinct CDR3 sequences, around 17% seen once. The TCR was taken from a male donor with esophageal squamous cell carcinoma. The sample comprised esophageal tumor tissue.

The chain's CDR3 is CASSHRGTGAANSPLHF. CDR3 in DNA: TGCGCCAGCAGCCATCGCGGGACAGGGGCTGCTAATTCACCCCTCCACTTT. The chain joins TRBV4-1 to TRBJ1-6, with 10 nucleotides matching TRBD1. The V and J ends lost 3 bases and 6 bases, in that order; junction bases with no gene match: 8. The CDR3 extends over 17 amino acids. In germline, CDR1 is MGHRA, CDR2 YSYEKL.